These 8 T cell receptor beta chains were all obtained from the same sample, sequenced in a study of T cell clusters in autoimmune cytopenias. TRB was amplified from 250 ng of peripheral blood genomic DNA per sample. Multiplex touch-down PCR amplified TRB using TRB-A and TRB-B pools in one tube. TCRdb reprocessed the multiplex PCR reads and keeps a single row for each CDR3 protein, giving no DNA. Reported are thousands of distinct CDR3 sequences; the ten largest clones contain around 14%. This sample was shared with a second study, whose subject was T cell repertoires in aging, cancer and after chemotherapy.

What was sequenced was peripheral blood. The receptors were gathered from a human donor in good health.

This chain uses TRBV12-3 or TRBV12-4 with TRBJ1-4; there is no DNA to check the TCRdb D call of TRBD1. The CDR3 sequence is 16 residues long. The CDR3 is CASSPTGAGTNEKLFF.

The genes are TRBV6-5 and TRBJ1-1; no DNA is available, so the TRBD1 call from TCRdb remains unchecked. Per germline, CDR1 MNHEY and CDR2 SVGAGI. The length of the CDR3 is 14 residues. CDR3 loop: CASSNTGEVTEAFF.

The chain employs TRBV18 and TRBJ2-5; TCRdb lists TRBD2, though no DNA is available to test this call. Germline assignment: CDR1 KGHSH and CDR2 LQKENI. This CDR3 has 18 amino acids. The chain's CDR3 is CASSPKGPGRVWQETQYF. The variable domain in full, with the rest retrieved from reference TRBV18 and TRBJ2-5, is NAGVMQNPRHLVRRRGQEARLRCSPMKGHSHVYWYRQLPEEGLKFMVYLQKENIIDESGMPKERFSAEFPKEGPSILRIQQVVRGDSAAYFCASSPKGPGRVWQETQYFGPGTRLLVL.

This chain links TRBV12-3 or TRBV12-4 with TRBJ2-1; there is no DNA to check the TCRdb D call of TRBD2. This CDR3 has 14 amino acids. CDR3 protein: CASSFLAANNEQFF.

Judged by frequency, this clonotype is medium-sized (0.01 to 0.1%). V and J are TRBV7-6 and TRBJ2-1; TCRdb reports TRBD2, a call that lacks DNA to check it against. Germline assignment: CDR1 SGHVS and CDR2 FNYEAQ. The CDR3 sequence is 15 residues long. The CDR3 protein is CASSSSGGADNEQFF.

The chain combines TRBV19 with TRBJ2-2; the D call of TRBD2 rests on TCRdb alone, since no DNA is present to check it. The CDR3 loop spans 18 amino acids. The germline gives CDR1 LNHDA, CDR2 SQIVND (reference sequence). CDR3 amino acids: CASSLPSGEGSDTGELFF.

The V and J genes are TRBV4-3 and TRBJ2-2; as DNA is missing, the TRBD1 call by TCRdb cannot be tested. Germline V CDR1 and CDR2: LGHNA, YSLEER. CDR3 length: 15 amino acids. CDR3 loop: CASSPRQGGTGELFF.

According to its frequency, this clonotype is medium-sized. This sequence joins TRBV27 and TRBJ2-3; no DNA is available, so the TRBD1 call from TCRdb remains unchecked. Germline V gene lookup returns CDR1 MNHEY and CDR2 SMNVEV (reference sequence). CDR3 length: 16 residues. CDR3 sequence: CASSPLSGSGTDTQYF.